Sequencing of this T cell receptor beta chain was carried out in a study of T cell changes during pregnancy in multiple sclerosis. Sequencing was performed with immunoSEQ multiplex PCR; in TCRdb, only in-frame clones are kept and a portion is missing. In the table there are about 70,000 clones, 91% of which are singletons. V gave up 6 bases and J gave up 4 bases, with 6 bases separating them. The CDR3 runs to 11 residues. Germline V gene sequence: CDR1 LNHDA, CDR2 SQIVND (reference sequence). Sequenced material: peripheral blood, taken in the third trimester of pregnancy. The genes are TRBV19 and TRBJ2-5; TRBD2 is a possible D gene (6 bases). The sequence was obtained from a female donor in good health, enrolled as a control in a pregnancy study. This chain's CDR3 is CASRRGETQYF. The CDR3 DNA reads as TGTGCCAGTAGGCGGGGAGAGACCCAGTACTTC. The variable domain in full, with the rest retrieved from reference TRBV19 and TRBJ2-5, is DGGITQSPKYLFRKEGQNVTLSCEQNLNHDAMYWYRQDPGQGLRLIYYSQIVNDFQKGDIAEGYSVSREKKESFPLTVTSAQKNPTAFYLCASRRGETQYFGPGTRLLVL.